This TCR beta chain was recorded in a study of metastatic and nonmetastatic thyroid tumors. For the study at large: Comparison of repertoires was carried out across blood and tumor or nodule tissue from malignant and benign thyroid patients.

MiXCR re-clonotyped the PCR reads for TCRdb. The sample holds 13,000 or so clones; around 29% are singletons and the top ten take roughly 4.2%. Patients underwent thyroid surgery, and none had received any treatment before it. Germline-derived CDR1 and CDR2 are SGHRS and YFSETQ. This CDR3 is built from 16 residues. Note on this clone: The junction departs from the called germline gene at one end, perhaps through a read error.

The specimen sequenced was blood. This TCR derives from a female donor with papillary thyroid cancer or a benign thyroid nodule (not recorded which). Some clones in this sample may be carry-over from other donors' samples. V and J are TRBV5-1 and TRBJ1-2; D is possibly TRBD1 (5 bases). The CDR3 is CDSSSEVTGPYYGYTF. CDR3 nucleotide sequence: TGCGACAGCAGCTCGGAGGTCACAGGCCCTTACTATGGCTACACCTTC.